This T cell receptor (beta chain) was found in a study of cytomegalovirus exposure and HLA in healthy donors. Germline-derived CDR1 and CDR2 are MNHNY and SVGAGI (reference sequence). The CDR3 spans 14 residues. Trimming cost V 5 bases and J 2 bases; bases outside gene matches: 6. PCR primers comprised 60 Vbeta and 13 Jbeta primers. Produced via immunoSEQ multiplex PCR; TCRdb's table is partial and in-frame only. The top ten hold 2.1% of the sample, which has 130,000 or so clones, 80% to 85% seen once. Sequences were obtained from PBMCs. The V gene is TRBV6-6, the J gene TRBJ2-7; the match to TRBD1 covers 7 bases. The TCR comes from a man younger than 45 in good health and CMV-seronegative. CDR3: CASSPPTGTYEQYF. The DNA of the CDR3 is TGTGCCAGCAGTCCCCCGACAGGGACCTACGAGCAGTACTTC.